This T cell receptor beta chain was found in a study of cytomegalovirus exposure and HLA in healthy donors. Study-wide results and limits: Data from an earlier analysis indicated that most TCR beta V segments were productive either about 87% or about 30% of the time. Highly shared sequence variants in one cluster were likely a sequencing artifact.

PCR amplification relied on 60 Vbeta primers (plus 13 Jbeta primers). Measured with immunoSEQ multiplex PCR; TCRdb has only the in-frame clones, and not every one. This table holds about 150,000 clones, under 70% found once. The CDR3 spans 15 residues. Trimming took 0 bases from V and 6 from J; bases not matched to a gene: 5. CDR1 is SEHNR and CDR2 is FQNEAQ in the germline V gene (reference sequence). Of note for this clone: Antigen: not known.

This TCR derives from a man younger than 45 in good health and CMV-seropositive. This rearrangement joins TRBV7-9 to TRBJ1-1, with TRBD1 identical over 9 bases. Material for sequencing was PBMCs. The chain's CDR3 is CASSLAGTGFSEAFF. Written as DNA, the CDR3 is TGTGCCAGCAGCTTAGCCGGGACAGGGTTTTCTGAAGCTTTCTTT.